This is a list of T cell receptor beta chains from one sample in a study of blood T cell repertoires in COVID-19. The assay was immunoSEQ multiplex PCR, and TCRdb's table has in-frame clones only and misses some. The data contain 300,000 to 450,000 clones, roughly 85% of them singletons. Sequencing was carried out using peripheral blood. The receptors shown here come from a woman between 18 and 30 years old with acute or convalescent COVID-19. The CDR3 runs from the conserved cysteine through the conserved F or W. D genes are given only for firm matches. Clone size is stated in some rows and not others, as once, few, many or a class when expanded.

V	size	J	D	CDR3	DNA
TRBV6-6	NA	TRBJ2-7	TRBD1	CASSKTGALYEQYF	TGTGCCAGCAGCAAGACAGGGGCACTCTACGAGCAGTACTTC
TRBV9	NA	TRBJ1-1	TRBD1	CASSASGRTGGGYTEAFF	TGTGCCAGCAGCGCCTCTGGGCGGACAGGGGGAGGATACACTGAAGCTTTCTTT
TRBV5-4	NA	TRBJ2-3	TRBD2	CASSLVASGGTDTQYF	TGTGCCAGCAGCTTGGTGGCTAGCGGGGGCACAGATACGCAGTATTTT
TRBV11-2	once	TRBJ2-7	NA	CASSFQRGNYEQYF	TGTGCCAGCAGCTTTCAACGGGGTAACTACGAGCAGTACTTC
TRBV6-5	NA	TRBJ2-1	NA	CASSKGLSYNEQFF	TGTGCCAGCAGTAAGGGACTCTCCTACAATGAGCAGTTCTTC
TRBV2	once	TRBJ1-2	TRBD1	CASREDRDRFGYTF	TGTGCCAGCAGGGAAGACAGGGATAGGTTTGGCTACACCTTC
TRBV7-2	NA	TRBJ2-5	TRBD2	CASSPSGGAGGETQYF	TGTGCCAGCAGCCCCTCCGGTGGAGCGGGAGGAGAGACCCAGTACTTC
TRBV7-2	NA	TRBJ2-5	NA	CASSLAGGRETQYF	TGTGCCAGCAGCTTAGCCGGGGGGCGAGAGACCCAGTACTTC
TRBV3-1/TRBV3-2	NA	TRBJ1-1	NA	CASSSRPARDTEAFF	TGTGCCAGCAGCTCGCGGCCAGCCCGGGACACTGAAGCTTTCTTT
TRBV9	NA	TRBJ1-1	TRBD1	CASSAAGTGNTEAFF	TGTGCCAGCAGCGCGGCCGGGACAGGGAACACTGAAGCTTTCTTT
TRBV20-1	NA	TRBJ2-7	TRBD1	CSASDSGTGGYEQYF	TGCAGTGCTAGTGATTCCGGGACAGGGGGCTACGAGCAGTACTTC
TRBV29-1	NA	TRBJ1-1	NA	CSVAGLNTEAFF	TGCAGCGTTGCAGGGCTGAACACTGAAGCTTTCTTT
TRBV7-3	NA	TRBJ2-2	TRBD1	CASSPRQGGAGELFF	TGTGCCAGCAGCCCCAGACAGGGCGGCGCCGGGGAGCTGTTTTTT
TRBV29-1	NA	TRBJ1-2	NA	CSVAESYGYTF	TGCAGCGTTGCGGAGTCCTATGGCTACACCTTC
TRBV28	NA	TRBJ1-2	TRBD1	CASSFWTGYGYTF	TGTGCCAGCAGTTTCTGGACAGGCTATGGCTACACCTTC
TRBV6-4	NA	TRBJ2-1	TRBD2	CASSDSLAGDLNEQFF	TGTGCCAGCAGTGACTCCCTAGCGGGAGATTTGAATGAGCAGTTCTTC
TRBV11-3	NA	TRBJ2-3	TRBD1	CASSLGDRGYSTDTQYF	TGTGCCAGCAGCTTAGGCGACAGGGGCTATAGCACAGATACGCAGTATTTT
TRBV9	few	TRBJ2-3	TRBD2	CASSGTSDGTDTQYF	TGTGCCAGCAGCGGGACTAGCGACGGCACAGATACGCAGTATTTT
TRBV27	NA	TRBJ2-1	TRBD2	CASSWPGREPLQEQFF	TGTGCCAGCAGTTGGCCGGGGCGGGAGCCCCTGCAGGAGCAGTTCTTC
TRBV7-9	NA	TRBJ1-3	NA	CASSLAPAGNTIYF	TGTGCCAGCAGCTTAGCGCCCGCGGGAAACACCATATATTTT
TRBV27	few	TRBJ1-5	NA	CASSPMQGSSNQPQHF	TGTGCCAGCAGTCCCATGCAGGGGAGCAGCAATCAGCCCCAGCATTTT
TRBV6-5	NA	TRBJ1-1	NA	CASSYRRMNTEAFF	TGTGCCAGCAGTTACAGGCGGATGAACACTGAAGCTTTCTTT
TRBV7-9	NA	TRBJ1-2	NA	CASSLVAGSGDGYTF	TGTGCCAGCAGCTTAGTTGCCGGGTCCGGGGATGGCTACACCTTC
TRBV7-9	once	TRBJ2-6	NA	CASSSRPGEAGANVLTF	TGTGCCAGCAGCTCGAGACCGGGGGAAGCTGGGGCCAACGTCCTGACTTTC
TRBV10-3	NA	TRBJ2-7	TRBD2	CAISPGLAGGIEQYF	TGTGCCATCAGTCCGGGACTAGCGGGAGGAATCGAGCAGTACTTC
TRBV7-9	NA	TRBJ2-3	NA	CASSPDTYTDTQYF	TGTGCCAGCAGCCCGGACACATACACAGATACGCAGTATTTT